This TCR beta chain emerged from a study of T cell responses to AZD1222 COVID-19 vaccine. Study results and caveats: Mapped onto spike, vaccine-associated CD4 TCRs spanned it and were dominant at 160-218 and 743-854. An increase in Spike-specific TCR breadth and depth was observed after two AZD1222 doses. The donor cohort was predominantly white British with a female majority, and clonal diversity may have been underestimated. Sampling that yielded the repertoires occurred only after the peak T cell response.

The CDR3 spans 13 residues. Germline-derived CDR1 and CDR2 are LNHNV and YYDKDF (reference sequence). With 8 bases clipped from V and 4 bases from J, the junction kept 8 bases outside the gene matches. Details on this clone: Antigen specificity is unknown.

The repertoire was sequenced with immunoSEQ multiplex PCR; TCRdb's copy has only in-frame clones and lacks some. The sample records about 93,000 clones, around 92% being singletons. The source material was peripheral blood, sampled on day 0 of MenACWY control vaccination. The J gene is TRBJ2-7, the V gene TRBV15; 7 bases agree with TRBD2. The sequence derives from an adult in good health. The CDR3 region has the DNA TGTGCCACCTCGGGGGGATCCTATTACGAGCAGTACTTC. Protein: CATSGGSYYEQYF.